This T cell receptor (beta chain) originates from a study of blood T cell repertoires in COVID-19. Profiling relied on immunoSEQ multiplex PCR, and the TCRdb table lists in-frame clones only, not all of them. The sample holds 100,000 to 150,000 clones, over 80% seen once. The CDR3 sequence is 14 residues long. CDR1 is SGDLS and CDR2 is YYNGEE in the germline V gene. J was trimmed by 2 bases and V by 5 bases; bases with no gene match: 3. The chain employs TRBV9 and TRBJ2-1; 8 bases align to TRBD1. The origin of this receptor is a man aged 55 to 70 with acute or convalescent COVID-19. Sample: peripheral blood. In DNA form, the CDR3 reads TGTGCCAGCAGTACGGACAGGGCCTACAATGAGCAGTTCTTC. This gives the protein CASSTDRAYNEQFF.